Shown below are 24 T cell receptor beta chains from a single sample sequenced in a study of shared clonotypes between healthy human individuals (dated by TCRdb to the early 2020s). Receptors were amplified or captured by the immunoSEQ multiplex PCR assay. The table was pulled from immuneACCESS by TCRdb, which kept in-frame rearrangements only. Such tables lose some clones; where checked, under half of the loss comes from unresolved V genes, and the rest has no known cause. This sample is represented by about 2.5 million clones; around 93% of them were singletons. The leading ten clones occupy 0.3% to 0.4% of the sample. Specimen: naive CD4+ T cells from PBMCs. The cell subset or site label for this specimen denotes: CD45RA+ positively selected. These receptor sequences come from a young man in good health. Some clones in this sample may be carry-over from other donors' samples.

This clone was seen just once. V and J are TRBV28 and TRBJ1-5; D not resolved. V lost 5 bases to trimming and J lost 2 bases, with 13 bases between them. The length of the CDR3 is 15 residues. CDR1 MDHEN and CDR2 SYDVKM come from the germline V gene. Written as DNA, the CDR3 is TGTGCCAGCAGTAAGGGTTTTACAGGCAATCAGCCCCAGCATTTT. Amino acids: CASSKGFTGNQPQHF.

The rearrangement uses TRBV18 and TRBJ1-5; 7 nucleotides line up with TRBD1. V was clipped by 4 bases and J by 5 bases; unmatched bases: 2. Per germline, CDR1 KGHSH and CDR2 LQKENI. CDR3 size: 13 residues. The CDR3 sequence is CASSQGADQPQHF. As DNA, the CDR3 is TGTGCCAGCTCACAGGGGGCGGATCAGCCCCAGCATTTT.

The chain has TRBV2 and TRBJ1-1; D is undetermined. The CDR3 spans 14 residues. Germline V lookup: CDR1 SNHLY, CDR2 FYNNEI. V was clipped by 4 bases and J by 0 bases, with 9 bases between them. The CDR3 sequence: CASSGRPMNTEAFF. For the CDR3, the DNA is TGTGCCAGCAGTGGGAGACCAATGAACACTGAAGCTTTCTTT.

The rearrangement links TRBV5-1 to TRBJ2-5, with D uncertain. V shed 3 bases and J shed 4 bases, with 13 bases lying between them. The CDR3 spans 14 residues. CDR1 is SGHRS and CDR2 is YFSETQ in the germline V gene. CDR3 coding DNA: TGCGCCAGCAGCTCGGGCCCCCCCGTAGAGACCCAGTACTTC. Protein sequence: CASSSGPPVETQYF.

This clone was seen a handful of times. This chain's CDR3 is CASSQQLQGDGYTF. CDR3 in DNA: TGTGCCAGCAGCCAACAGCTCCAAGGGGATGGCTACACCTTC. This chain links TRBV4-2 with TRBJ1-2; possibly TRBD1 for D (5 bases). The germline gives CDR1 LGHNA, CDR2 YNFKEQ. Trimming cost V 2 bases and J 6 bases, with 13 bases left between them. The CDR3 runs 14 residues.

The chain combines TRBV10-3 with TRBJ1-5, with 8 bases aligning to TRBD1. The germline V gene has CDR1 ENHRY and CDR2 SYGVKD. The CDR3 spans 18 residues. Germline trimming cut 0 bases from V and 0 bases from J; bases unmatched to any gene: 7. CDR3 bases: TGTGCCATCAGTGAGTCTAGCGGCAGGGGGCTTAGCAATCAGCCCCAGCATTTT. This codes for CAISESSGRGLSNQPQHF.

V and J are TRBV7-2 and TRBJ2-7; D perhaps matches TRBD1 (6 bases). CDR1 SGHTA and CDR2 FQGNSA come from the germline V gene. This CDR3 is 15 amino acids long. V lost 2 bases and J 3 bases, leaving 14 bases between the germline ends. CDR3 loop: CASSLQGTLNYEQYF. CDR3 DNA: TGTGCCAGCAGCTTACAGGGGACACTTAACTACGAGCAGTACTTC.

The V gene is TRBV5-1, the J gene TRBJ2-5, with D unresolved. V dropped 0 bases and J dropped 2 bases, with 14 bases sitting between them. CDR3 length: 16 amino acids. Germline loops: CDR1 SGHRS, CDR2 YFSETQ. The CDR3 region is CASSLVLIPAQETQYF. The CDR3 nucleotides are TGCGCCAGCAGCTTGGTTCTCATCCCCGCGCAAGAGACCCAGTACTTC.

The CDR3: CSVEPLAGPQFF. CDR3 DNA: TGCAGCGTTGAACCCCTAGCGGGACCTCAGTTCTTC. This chain uses TRBV29-1 with TRBJ2-1; 9 nucleotides align to TRBD2. V trimming: 2 bases; J trimming: 13 bases; junction bases outside the gene matches: 6. Germline V CDR1 and CDR2: SQVTM, ANQGSEA. The CDR3 contains 12 residues.

The chain has TRBV11-3 and TRBJ2-2, with TRBD1 matching 7 bases. The CDR3 spans 15 residues. V dropped 5 bases and J dropped 4; count of bases not matched to a gene: 7. Per the germline V gene, CDR1 is SGHNT and CDR2 is YENEEA. The CDR3 DNA sequence: TGTGCCAGCAGCCGTAGGGGGCAGCGCACCGGGGAGCTGTTTTTT. This gives the protein CASSRRGQRTGELFF.

The V gene is TRBV27, the J gene TRBJ1-2, with D possibly being TRBD1 (5 bases). Trimming removed 5 bases at V and 3 bases at J, with 22 bases between. Germline V lookup: CDR1 MNHEY, CDR2 SMNVEV (reference sequence). The CDR3 totals 17 residues. The CDR3 region has the DNA TGTGCCAGCAGTATCCACTCGGGCCTCCCGGGGGACTATGGCTACACCTTC. Encoded protein: CASSIHSGLPGDYGYTF.

The chain combines TRBV7-3 with TRBJ2-3; D is unresolved. The germline V gene encodes CDR1 SGHTA and CDR2 FQGTGA. This CDR3 has 15 amino acids. The V gene lost 2 bases and the J gene lost 3 bases, with 12 bases spanning the gap. The CDR3 nucleotides read TGTGCCAGCAGCTTAGGTGTCCCTCTGACAGATACGCAGTATTTT. Translated: CASSLGVPLTDTQYF.

V is TRBV7-2 and J is TRBJ1-3; 7 bases align to TRBD1. This CDR3 spans 16 amino acids. Unmatched junction bases numbered 8, after V lost 5 bases and J lost 1 base. CDR1 is SGHTA, CDR2 FQGNSA, per germline. CDR3 nucleotide sequence: TGTGCCAGCAGCCCTGGACAGGTAGTGTCTGGAAACACCATATATTTT. It is translated as CASSPGQVVSGNTIYF.

V gene TRBV7-9 combines with J gene TRBJ2-7; TRBD2 matches at 8 bases. CDR1 and CDR2 (germline): SEHNR, FQNEAQ (reference sequence). J gave up 5 bases and V 2 bases, and 5 bases lay outside the gene matches. The CDR3 is made up of 14 amino acids. This CDR3 is CASSLSGSSHEQYF. CDR3 sequence (DNA): TGTGCCAGCAGCTTAAGCGGGAGTTCCCACGAGCAGTACTTC. Variable domain in full (rest from reference TRBV7-9 and TRBJ2-7): DTGVSQNPRHKITKRGQNVTFRCDPISEHNRLYWYRQTLGQGPEFLTYFQNEAQLEKSRLLSDRFSAERPKGSFSTLEIQRTEQGDSAMYLCASSLSGSSHEQYFGPGTRLTVT.

The chain combines TRBV29-1 with TRBJ2-3, with 10 bases fitting TRBD2. CDR1 is SQVTM and CDR2 is ANQGSEA in the germline V gene. The CDR3 sequence is 13 residues long. The V segment lost 8 bases and the J segment 3 bases; nucleotides outside the gene matches: 5. The CDR3: CSISGRATDTQYF. The CDR3 nucleotides are TGCAGCATCAGCGGGAGGGCAACAGATACGCAGTATTTT.

On this clone itself: Germline and junction disagree at one end, which may indicate a read error. This sequence joins TRBV28 and TRBJ2-1; 7 nucleotides agree with TRBD1. Germline CDR1 and CDR2: MDHEN and SYDVKM. This CDR3 comprises 13 residues. Here the CDR3 DNA reads TGTGCCAGCAGGGTCCCCCCCGGGACAGCGACGGTCTTC. Protein: CASRVPPGTATVF.

The chain links TRBV10-1 to TRBJ2-1; D might be TRBD2 (6 bases). The CDR3 consists of 14 residues. V was trimmed by 1 base and J by 8 bases, leaving 12 bases between them. Germline V gene data show CDR1 as WNHNN and CDR2 as SYGVQD (reference sequence). The CDR3 DNA sequence: TGCGCCAGCAGTGAGTGGGGGGTGGACGATGAGCAGTTCTTC. Residues: CASSEWGVDDEQFF.

The chain joins TRBV28 to TRBJ1-5; D is ambiguous. CDR3 length: 15 residues. The germline V gene has CDR1 MDHEN and CDR2 SYDVKM. V lost 2 bases to trimming and J lost 5 bases, with 13 bases between them. The CDR3 nucleotides read TGTGCCAGCAGTTTACCCGGGCCGGGAGATCAGCCCCAGCATTTT. This encodes CASSLPGPGDQPQHF.

CDR3 in DNA: TGTGCCAGCAGGAAGGGACAGGGGAGGAACACTGAAGCTTTCTTT. It specifies CASRKGQGRNTEAFF. V gene TRBV28 combines with J gene TRBJ1-1; 10 bases align to TRBD1. This CDR3 spans 15 amino acids. The germline CDR1 and CDR2 sequences are MDHEN and SYDVKM. Germline trimming cut 6 bases from V and 1 base from J; bases unmatched to any gene: 5.

This chain joins TRBV27 and TRBJ2-2, with 10 bases fitting TRBD2. CDR1 MNHEY and CDR2 SMNVEV come from the germline V gene (reference sequence). The CDR3 is 16 residues long. J lost 6 bases, V lost 7 bases, and 11 bases had no gene match. The CDR3 sequence is CASTRAGGRLSGELFF. The CDR3 region has the DNA TGTGCCAGCACCCGAGCGGGAGGGCGGTTATCCGGGGAGCTGTTTTTT.

This chain uses TRBV18 with TRBJ1-1, with 8 bases matching TRBD1. V was pared by 1 base and J by 3 bases, with 22 bases of the junction left unmatched. The germline CDR1 and CDR2 sequences are KGHSH and LQKENI. The CDR3 runs to 21 residues. This CDR3 is CASSPLGSGGFPLAAYTEAFF. CDR3 DNA sequence: TGTGCCAGCTCACCACTAGGGTCAGGGGGCTTCCCTCTCGCAGCCTACACTGAAGCTTTCTTT.

The rearrangement links TRBV6-1 to TRBJ2-7, with 15 bases fitting TRBD2. This CDR3 spans 15 amino acids. CDR1 and CDR2 from the germline V gene are MNHNS and SASEGT. With 6 bases clipped from V and 3 bases from J, the junction kept 3 bases outside the gene matches. CDR3 nucleotide sequence: TGTGCCAGCAGACTGGGACTAGCGGGAGGCTACGAGCAGTACTTC. Its translation is CASRLGLAGGYEQYF.

This clone was counted between two and nine times. The chain joins TRBV5-4 to TRBJ1-2; D perhaps matches TRBD1 (5 bases). The CDR3 consists of 13 residues. The germline V gene encodes CDR1 SGHNT and CDR2 YYREEE (reference sequence). Trimming pared 4 bases from V and 3 bases from J, leaving 10 bases between. As DNA, the CDR3 is TGTGCCAGCAGCCCAGGGAAGCACTATGGCTACACCTTC. Its protein product is CASSPGKHYGYTF.

This sequence joins TRBV11-1 and TRBJ2-3; 9 bases line up with TRBD2. The V gene end was trimmed by 5 bases and the J gene end by 5 bases; junction bases not matched to a gene: 5. Germline values: CDR1 SGHAT, CDR2 FQDESV (reference sequence). The CDR3 has 14 residues. The CDR3 sequence: CASSPGLAEDTQYF. CDR3 nucleotide sequence: TGTGCCAGCAGCCCGGGACTAGCCGAAGATACGCAGTATTTT. Looking up the rest from reference TRBV11-1 and TRBJ2-3 gives the full variable domain: EAEVAQSPRYKITEKSQAVAFWCDPISGHATLYWYRQILGQGPELLVQFQDESVVDDSQLPKDRFSAERLKGVDSTLKIQPAELGDSAMYLCASSPGLAEDTQYFGPGTRLTVL.